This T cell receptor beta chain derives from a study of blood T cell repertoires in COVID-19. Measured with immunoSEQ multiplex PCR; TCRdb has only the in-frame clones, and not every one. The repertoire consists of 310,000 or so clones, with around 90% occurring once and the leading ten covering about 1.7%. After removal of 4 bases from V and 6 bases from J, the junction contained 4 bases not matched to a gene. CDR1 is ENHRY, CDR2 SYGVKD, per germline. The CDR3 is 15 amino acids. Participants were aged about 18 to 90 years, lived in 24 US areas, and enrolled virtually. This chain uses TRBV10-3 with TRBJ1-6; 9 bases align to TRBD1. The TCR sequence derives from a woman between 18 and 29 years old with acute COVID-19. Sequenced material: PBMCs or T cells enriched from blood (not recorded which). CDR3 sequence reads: CAISVEDRGNSPLHF. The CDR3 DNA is TGTGCCATCAGTGTAGAGGACAGGGGTAATTCACCCCTCCACTTT.